This T cell receptor beta chain was sequenced in a study of shared clonotypes between healthy human individuals. Findings and caveats of the study: As a rule, naive subsets had a larger estimated richness than memory subsets. Non-shared clonotypes had lower generation probabilities than clonotypes shared by all four sorted-subset donors.

Comments on this clone: No antigen is known for it.

At the deep level, the assay was run. Sorted-subset replicate PCRs used roughly 180 ng DNA, 25,000 to 30,000 T cell genomes. Sequencing was performed with immunoSEQ multiplex PCR; in TCRdb, only in-frame clones are kept and a portion is missing. The sample has roughly 2,000,000 clones; about 94% are singletons. Naive-designated CD8 cells lacked CD45RO, were positively enriched for CCR7, and omitted terminally differentiated effector memory CD45RA+ cells. V was pared by 7 bases and J by 14 bases, with 9 bases of the junction left unmatched. The CDR3 spans 12 residues. The germline V gene has CDR1 SEHNR and CDR2 FQNEAQ (reference sequence).

The V gene is TRBV7-9, the J gene TRBJ2-1, with 9 bases matching TRBD1. The TCR originated in a young man in good health. Some clones in this sample may be carry-over from other donors' samples. The sequencing sample was made of naive CD8+ T cells from PBMCs. In DNA form, the CDR3 reads TGTGCCAGCACCCCACTCGGGACAGGGAAGTTCTTC. It encodes CASTPLGTGKFF. Based on the CDR3 plus reference TRBV7-9 and TRBJ2-1, the full variable domain is DTGVSQNPRHKITKRGQNVTFRCDPISEHNRLYWYRQTLGQGPEFLTYFQNEAQLEKSRLLSDRFSAERPKGSFSTLEIQRTEQGDSAMYLCASTPLGTGKFFGPGTRLTVL.